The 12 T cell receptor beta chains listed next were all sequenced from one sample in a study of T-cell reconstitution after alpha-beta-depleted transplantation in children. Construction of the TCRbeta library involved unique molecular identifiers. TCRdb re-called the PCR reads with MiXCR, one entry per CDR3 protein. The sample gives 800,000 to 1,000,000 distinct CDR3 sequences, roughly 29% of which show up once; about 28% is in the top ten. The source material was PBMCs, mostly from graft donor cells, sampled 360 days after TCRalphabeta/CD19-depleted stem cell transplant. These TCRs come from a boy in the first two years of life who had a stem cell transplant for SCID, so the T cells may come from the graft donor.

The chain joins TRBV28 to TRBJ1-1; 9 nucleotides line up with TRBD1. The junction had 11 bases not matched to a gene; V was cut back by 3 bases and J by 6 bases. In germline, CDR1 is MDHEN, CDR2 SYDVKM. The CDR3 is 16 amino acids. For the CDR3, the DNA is TGTGCCAGCAGTTTGATGGCGGGACAGGGTGGCCCTGAAGCTTTCTTT. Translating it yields CASSLMAGQGGPEAFF.

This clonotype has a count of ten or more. The CDR3: CASSSRTGTNYGYTF. CDR3 sequence (DNA): TGCGCCAGCAGCTCCAGGACAGGAACGAACTATGGCTACACCTTC. J is TRBJ1-2 and V is TRBV5-1; 7 bases agree with TRBD1. Germline CDR1 reads SGHRS; CDR2 reads YFSETQ. Germline trimming cut 3 bases from V and 2 bases from J; bases unmatched to any gene: 7. This CDR3 is 15 amino acids long. The complete variable domain, with remaining parts taken from reference TRBV5-1 and TRBJ1-2, reads KAGVTQTPRYLIKTRGQQVTLSCSPISGHRSVSWYQQTPGQGLQFLFEYFSETQRNKGNFPGRFSGRQFSNSRSEMNVSTLELGDSALYLCASSSRTGTNYGYTFGSGTRLTVV.

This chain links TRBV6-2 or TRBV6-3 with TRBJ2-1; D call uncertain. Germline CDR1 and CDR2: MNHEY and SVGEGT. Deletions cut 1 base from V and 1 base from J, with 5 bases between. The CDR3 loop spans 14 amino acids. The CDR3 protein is CASSYYSSYNEQFF. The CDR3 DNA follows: TGTGCCAGCAGTTACTACAGTTCCTACAATGAGCAGTTCTTC.

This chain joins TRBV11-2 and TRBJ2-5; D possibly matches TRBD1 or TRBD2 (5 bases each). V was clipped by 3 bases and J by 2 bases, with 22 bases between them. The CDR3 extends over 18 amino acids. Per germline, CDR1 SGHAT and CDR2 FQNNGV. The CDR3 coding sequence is TGTGCCAGCAGCTTCGTTATGGGGACCTCTCGGGGACAAGAGACCCAGTACTTC. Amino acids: CASSFVMGTSRGQETQYF.

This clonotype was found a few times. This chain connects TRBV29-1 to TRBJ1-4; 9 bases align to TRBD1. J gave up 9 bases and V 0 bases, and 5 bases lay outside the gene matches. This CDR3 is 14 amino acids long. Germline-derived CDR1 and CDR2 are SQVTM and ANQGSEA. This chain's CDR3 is CSVEDRTGAKKLFF. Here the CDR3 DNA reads TGCAGCGTTGAAGATCGGACAGGGGCTAAAAAACTGTTTTTT.

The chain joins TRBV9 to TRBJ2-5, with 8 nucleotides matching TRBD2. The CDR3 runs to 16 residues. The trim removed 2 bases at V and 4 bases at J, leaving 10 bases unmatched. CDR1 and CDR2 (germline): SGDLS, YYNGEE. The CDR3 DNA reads TGTGCCAGCAGCGTGAAGGCCTCGGGACTAGTAGAGACCCAGTACTTC. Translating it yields CASSVKASGLVETQYF.

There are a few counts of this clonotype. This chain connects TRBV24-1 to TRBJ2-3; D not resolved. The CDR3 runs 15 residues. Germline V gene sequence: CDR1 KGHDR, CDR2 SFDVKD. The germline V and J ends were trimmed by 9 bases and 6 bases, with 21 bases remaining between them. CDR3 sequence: CATRPLDLPSDTQYF. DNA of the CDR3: TGTGCCACCCGTCCTCTCGACTTGCCCTCGGATACGCAGTATTTT.

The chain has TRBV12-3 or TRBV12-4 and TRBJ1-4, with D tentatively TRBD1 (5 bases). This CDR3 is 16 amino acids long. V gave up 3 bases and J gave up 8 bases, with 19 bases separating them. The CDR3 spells CASSFLGGLGDEKLFF. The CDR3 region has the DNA TGTGCCAGCAGTTTCCTTGGGGGGTTAGGGGACGAAAAACTGTTTTTT.

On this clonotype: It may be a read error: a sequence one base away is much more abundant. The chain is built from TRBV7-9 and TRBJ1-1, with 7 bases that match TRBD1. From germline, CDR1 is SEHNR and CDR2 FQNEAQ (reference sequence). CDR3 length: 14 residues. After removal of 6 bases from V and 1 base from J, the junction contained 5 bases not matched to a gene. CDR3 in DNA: TGTGCCAGCAGTTCCTGGACAGGGAACACTGAAGCTTTCTTT. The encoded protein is CASSSWTGNTEAFF.

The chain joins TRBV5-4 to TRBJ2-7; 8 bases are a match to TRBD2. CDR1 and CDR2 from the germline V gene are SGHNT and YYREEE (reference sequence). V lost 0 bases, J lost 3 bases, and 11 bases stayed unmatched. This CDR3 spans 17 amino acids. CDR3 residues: CASSLAGGGLNVYEQYF. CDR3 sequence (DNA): TGTGCCAGCAGCTTGGCCGGGGGGGGACTAAACGTCTACGAGCAGTACTTC.

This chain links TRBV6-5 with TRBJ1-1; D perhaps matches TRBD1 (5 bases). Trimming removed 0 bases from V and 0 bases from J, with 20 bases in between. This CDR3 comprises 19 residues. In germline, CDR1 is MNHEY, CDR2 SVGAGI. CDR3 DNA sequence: TGTGCCAGCAGTTACTCGAGTATCGATTTGGGGCCCATGAACACTGAAGCTTTCTTT. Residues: CASSYSSIDLGPMNTEAFF.

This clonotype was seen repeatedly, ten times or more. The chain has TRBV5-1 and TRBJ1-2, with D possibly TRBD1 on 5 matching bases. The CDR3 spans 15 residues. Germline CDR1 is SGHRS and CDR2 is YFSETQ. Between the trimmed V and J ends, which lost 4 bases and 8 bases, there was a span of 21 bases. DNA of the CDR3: TGCGCCAGCAGCCTCGGGGGTCTCCCCTTGGAGGGCTACACCTTC. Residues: CASSLGGLPLEGYTF.